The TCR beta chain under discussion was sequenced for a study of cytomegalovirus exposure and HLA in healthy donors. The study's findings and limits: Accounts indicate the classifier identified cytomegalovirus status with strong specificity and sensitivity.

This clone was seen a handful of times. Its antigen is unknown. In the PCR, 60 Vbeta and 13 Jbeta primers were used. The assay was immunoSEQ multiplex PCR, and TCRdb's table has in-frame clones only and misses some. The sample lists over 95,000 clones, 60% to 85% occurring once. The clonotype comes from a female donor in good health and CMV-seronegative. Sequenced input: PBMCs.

Here the CDR3 DNA reads TGTGCCAGCAGTCACAGGGAGTCTGCTTTTGAAGCTTTCTTT. As protein: CASSHRESAFEAFF. The J gene is TRBJ1-1, the V gene TRBV6-1, with a weak D call TRBD1 (6 bases). The CDR3 is made up of 14 amino acids. Germline V CDR1 and CDR2: MNHNS, SASEGT. Trimming stripped 5 bases from V and 7 bases from J, with 17 bases between.